This is a list of T cell receptor beta chains from one sample in a study of T cell repertoires in cytomegalovirus infection. TCRdb re-called the reads with MiXCR, one entry per CDR3 protein. The sample has 200,000 to 250,000 distinct CDR3 sequences, approximately 22% seen once. The sequenced sample was CD8+ T cells from PBMCs. These receptor sequences come from a human donor in good health (CMV status not recorded). Some clones in this sample may be carry-over from other donors' samples. CDR3s include the opening cysteine and the closing phenylalanine or tryptophan. A D gene is named only where the DNA matches it firmly. A row's size may be missing; if present it is once, few, many or a size class.

J gene	V gene	D gene	clone size	CDR3 DNA	CDR3 protein
TRBJ1-2	TRBV12-3/TRBV12-4	TRBD1	few	TGTGCCAGCAGTTTCGGGGACAGCTATGGCTACACCTTC	CASSFGDSYGYTF
TRBJ2-1	TRBV7-4	TRBD1	once	TGTGCCAGCAGCTTAGGGGGACAGGTCCAGTTCTTC	CASSLGGQVQFF
TRBJ1-6	TRBV28	NA	NA	TGTGCCAGCACCTTTTCGTGGGAGAAGGATTCACCCCTCCACTTT	CASTFSWEKDSPLHF
TRBJ2-7	TRBV7-4	NA	NA	TGTGCCAGCAGTGCGGACAGCTACGATCAGTACTTC	CASSADSYDQYF
TRBJ1-1	TRBV7-9	NA	few	TGTGCCAGCAGCGGGGGGAGCAGGAACACTGAAGCTTTCTTT	CASSGGSRNTEAFF
TRBJ2-5	TRBV12-3/TRBV12-4	NA	NA	TGTGCCAGCAGTTTAGCGGTAGACAGCCAAGAGACCCAGTACTTC	CASSLAVDSQETQYF
TRBJ2-2	TRBV5-4	TRBD2	NA	TGTGCCAGCAGCTCGGGACTAGCGGGGGCGAACACCGGGGAGCTGTTTTTT	CASSSGLAGANTGELFF
TRBJ2-5	TRBV20-1	NA	NA	TGCAGTGCTAGAGATATCGGGGAAAGAGAGACCCAGTACTTC	CSARDIGERETQYF
TRBJ1-4	TRBV20-1	TRBD1	few	TGCAGTGCACGACAGGGGTGGGCTAATGAAAAACTGTTTTTT	CSARQGWANEKLFF
TRBJ1-6	TRBV7-3	NA	medium-sized	TGTGCCAGCAGCTCCCTTTTAAGGGAACCCCTCCACTTT	CASSSLLREPLHF
TRBJ1-1	TRBV7-6	NA	NA	TGTGCCAGCAGCTTACTACCGCCGACAGCGAACACTGAAGCTTTCTTT	CASSLLPPTANTEAFF
TRBJ2-2	TRBV2	NA	NA	TGTGCCAGGGGGACTGACGCGAACACCGGGGAGCTGTTTTTT	CARGTDANTGELFF
TRBJ2-1	TRBV20-1	TRBD1	few	TGCAGTGCTAGAGATCTATCAGGGGGAAGCGGCAATGAGCAGTTCTTC	CSARDLSGGSGNEQFF